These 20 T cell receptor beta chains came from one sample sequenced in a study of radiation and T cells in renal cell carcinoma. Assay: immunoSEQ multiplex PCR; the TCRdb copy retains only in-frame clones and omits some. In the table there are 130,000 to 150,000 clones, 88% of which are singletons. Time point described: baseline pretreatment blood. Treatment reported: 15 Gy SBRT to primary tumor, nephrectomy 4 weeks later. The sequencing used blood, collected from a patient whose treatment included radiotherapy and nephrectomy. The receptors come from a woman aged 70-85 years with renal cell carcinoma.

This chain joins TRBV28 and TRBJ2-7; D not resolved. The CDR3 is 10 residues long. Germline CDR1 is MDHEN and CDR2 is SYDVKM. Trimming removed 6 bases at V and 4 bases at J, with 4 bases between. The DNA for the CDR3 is TGTGCCAGCAGCAAATACGAGCAGTACTTC. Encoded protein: CASSKYEQYF.

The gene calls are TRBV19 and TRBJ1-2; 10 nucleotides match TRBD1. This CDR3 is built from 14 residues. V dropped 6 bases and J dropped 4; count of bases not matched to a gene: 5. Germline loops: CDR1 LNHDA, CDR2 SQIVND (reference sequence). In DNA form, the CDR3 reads TGTGCCAGTAGAGCCCGGGACAGGGGCTATGGCTACACCTTC. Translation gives CASRARDRGYGYTF.

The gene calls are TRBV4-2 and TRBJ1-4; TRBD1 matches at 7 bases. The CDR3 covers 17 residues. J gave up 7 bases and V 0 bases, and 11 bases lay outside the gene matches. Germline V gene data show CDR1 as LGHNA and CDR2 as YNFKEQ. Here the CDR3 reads CASSQERGRGLGEKLFF. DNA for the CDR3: TGTGCCAGCAGCCAAGAGAGAGGAAGGGGGCTGGGTGAAAAACTGTTTTTT.

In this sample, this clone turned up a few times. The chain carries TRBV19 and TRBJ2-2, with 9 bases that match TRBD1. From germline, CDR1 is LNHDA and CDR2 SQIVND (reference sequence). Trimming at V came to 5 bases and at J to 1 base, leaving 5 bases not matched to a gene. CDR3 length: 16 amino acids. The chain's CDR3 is CASSAKGQGNTGELFF. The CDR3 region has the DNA TGTGCCAGTAGTGCTAAGGGACAGGGGAACACCGGGGAGCTGTTTTTT.

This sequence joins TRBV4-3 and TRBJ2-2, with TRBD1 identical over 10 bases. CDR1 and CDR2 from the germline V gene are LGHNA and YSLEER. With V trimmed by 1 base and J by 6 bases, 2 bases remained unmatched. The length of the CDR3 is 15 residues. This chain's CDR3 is CASSQAGTGAGELFF. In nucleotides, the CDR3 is TGCGCCAGCAGCCAAGCTGGGACAGGGGCCGGGGAGCTGTTTTTT.

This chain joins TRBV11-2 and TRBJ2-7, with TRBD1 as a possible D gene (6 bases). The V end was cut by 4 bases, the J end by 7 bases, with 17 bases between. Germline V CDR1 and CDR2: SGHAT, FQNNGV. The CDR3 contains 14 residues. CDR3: CASSSQGHLGEQYF. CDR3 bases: TGTGCCAGCAGCTCCCAGGGACATCTGGGGGAGCAGTACTTC.

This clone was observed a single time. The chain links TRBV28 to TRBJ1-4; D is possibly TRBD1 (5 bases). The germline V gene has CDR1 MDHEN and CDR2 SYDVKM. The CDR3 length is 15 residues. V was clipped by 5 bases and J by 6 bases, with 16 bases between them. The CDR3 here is CASSPSTALYEKLFF. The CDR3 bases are TGTGCCAGCAGTCCTTCGACAGCCCTATATGAAAAACTGTTTTTT.

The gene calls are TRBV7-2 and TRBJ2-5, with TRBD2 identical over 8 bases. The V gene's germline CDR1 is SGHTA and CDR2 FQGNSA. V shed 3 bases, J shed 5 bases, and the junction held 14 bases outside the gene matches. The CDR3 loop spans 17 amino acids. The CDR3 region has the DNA TGTGCCAGCAGCTTGCCGCGGGGGGCCACCCGGGGGGAGACCCAGTACTTC. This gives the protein CASSLPRGATRGETQYF.

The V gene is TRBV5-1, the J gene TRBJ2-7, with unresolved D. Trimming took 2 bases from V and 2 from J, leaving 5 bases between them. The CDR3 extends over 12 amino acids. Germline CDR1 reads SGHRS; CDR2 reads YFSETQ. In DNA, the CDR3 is TGCGCCAGCAGCTTCGGAGCCTACGAGCAGTACTTC. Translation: CASSFGAYEQYF.

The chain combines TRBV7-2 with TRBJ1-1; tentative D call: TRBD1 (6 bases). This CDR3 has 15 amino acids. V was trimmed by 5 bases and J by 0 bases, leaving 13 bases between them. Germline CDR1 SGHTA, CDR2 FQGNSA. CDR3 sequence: CASSDRQVVNTEAFF. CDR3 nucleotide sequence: TGTGCCAGCAGCGACCGACAGGTCGTGAACACTGAAGCTTTCTTT. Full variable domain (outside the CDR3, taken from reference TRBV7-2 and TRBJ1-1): GAGVSQSPSNKVTEKGKDVELRCDPISGHTALYWYRQSLGQGLEFLIYFQGNSAPDKSGLPSDRFSAERTGGSVSTLTIQRTQQEDSAVYLCASSDRQVVNTEAFFGQGTRLTVV.

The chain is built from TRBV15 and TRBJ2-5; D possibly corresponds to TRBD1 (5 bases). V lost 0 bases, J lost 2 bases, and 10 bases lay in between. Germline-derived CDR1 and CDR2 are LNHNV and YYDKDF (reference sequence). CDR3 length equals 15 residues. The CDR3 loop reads CATSRDFQGQETQYF. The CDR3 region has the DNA TGTGCCACCAGCAGAGATTTCCAGGGACAAGAGACCCAGTACTTC.

The CDR3 nucleotides are TGCGCCAGCAGCCAAGGGCACGGAAACACCATATATTTT. As protein: CASSQGHGNTIYF. The rearrangement uses TRBV4-3 and TRBJ1-3; D gene unclear. The V end lost 1 base, the J end lost 4 bases, and 5 bases lay between the germline ends. CDR1 and CDR2 from the germline V gene are LGHNA and YSLEER. The CDR3 contains 13 residues.

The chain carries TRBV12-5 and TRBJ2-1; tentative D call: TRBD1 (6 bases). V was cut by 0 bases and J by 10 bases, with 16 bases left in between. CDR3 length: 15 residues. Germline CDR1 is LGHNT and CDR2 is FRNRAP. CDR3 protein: CASGLVTTGFQEQFF. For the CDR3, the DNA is TGTGCTAGTGGTTTGGTAACCACAGGGTTCCAAGAGCAGTTCTTC.

The CDR3 spells CASSLEGASYEQYF. The CDR3 DNA follows: TGCGCCAGCAGCTTGGAGGGTGCCTCCTACGAGCAGTACTTC. The V gene is TRBV5-1, the J gene TRBJ2-7; D call uncertain. Germline assignment: CDR1 SGHRS and CDR2 YFSETQ. The CDR3 length is 14 residues. V was trimmed by 0 bases and J by 0 bases, leaving 7 bases between them.

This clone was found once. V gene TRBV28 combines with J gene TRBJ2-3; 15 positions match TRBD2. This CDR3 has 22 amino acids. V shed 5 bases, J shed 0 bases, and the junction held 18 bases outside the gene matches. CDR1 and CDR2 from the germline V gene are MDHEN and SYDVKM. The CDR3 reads CASSQNPPGLAGGTLSTDTQYF. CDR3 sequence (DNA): TGTGCCAGCAGTCAAAATCCCCCGGGACTAGCGGGGGGAACGCTAAGCACAGATACGCAGTATTTT. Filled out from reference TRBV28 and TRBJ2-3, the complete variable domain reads DVKVTQSSRYLVKRTGEKVFLECVQDMDHENMFWYRQDPGLGLRLIYFSYDVKMKEKGDIPEGYSVSREKKERFSLILESASTNQTSMYLCASSQNPPGLAGGTLSTDTQYFGPGTRLTVL.

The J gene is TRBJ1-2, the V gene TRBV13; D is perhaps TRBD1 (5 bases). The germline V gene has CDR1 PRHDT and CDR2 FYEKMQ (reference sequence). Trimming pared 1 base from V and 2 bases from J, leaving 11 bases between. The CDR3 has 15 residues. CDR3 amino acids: CASSLDQGRNYGYTF. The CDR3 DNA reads TGTGCCAGCAGCTTAGATCAGGGTAGAAACTATGGCTACACCTTC.

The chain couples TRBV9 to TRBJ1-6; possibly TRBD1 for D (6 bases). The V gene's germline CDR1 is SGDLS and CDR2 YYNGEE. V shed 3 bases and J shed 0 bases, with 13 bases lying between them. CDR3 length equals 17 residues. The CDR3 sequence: CASSGPTGGSYNSPLHF. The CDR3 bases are TGTGCCAGCAGCGGACCGACAGGAGGCTCCTATAATTCACCCCTCCACTTT.

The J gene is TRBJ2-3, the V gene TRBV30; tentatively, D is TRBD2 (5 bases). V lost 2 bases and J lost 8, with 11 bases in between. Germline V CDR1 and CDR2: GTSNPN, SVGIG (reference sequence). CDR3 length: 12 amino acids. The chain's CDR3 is CAWSPSEGTQYF. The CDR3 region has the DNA TGTGCCTGGAGTCCATCCGAGGGTACGCAGTATTTT.

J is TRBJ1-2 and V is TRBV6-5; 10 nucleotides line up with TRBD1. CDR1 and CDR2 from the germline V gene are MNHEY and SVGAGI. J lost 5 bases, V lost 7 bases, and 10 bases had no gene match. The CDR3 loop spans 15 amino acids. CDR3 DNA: TGTGCCAGCAACGAGGGGGGACAGGGGTTATATGGCTACACCTTC. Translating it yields CASNEGGQGLYGYTF.

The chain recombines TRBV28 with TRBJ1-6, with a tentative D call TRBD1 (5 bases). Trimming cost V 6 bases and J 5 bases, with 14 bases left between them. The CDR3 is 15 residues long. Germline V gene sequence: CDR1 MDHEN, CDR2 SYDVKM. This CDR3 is CASSPLLGDNSPLHF. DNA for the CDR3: TGTGCCAGCAGCCCCCTTCTGGGGGATAATTCACCCCTCCACTTT.